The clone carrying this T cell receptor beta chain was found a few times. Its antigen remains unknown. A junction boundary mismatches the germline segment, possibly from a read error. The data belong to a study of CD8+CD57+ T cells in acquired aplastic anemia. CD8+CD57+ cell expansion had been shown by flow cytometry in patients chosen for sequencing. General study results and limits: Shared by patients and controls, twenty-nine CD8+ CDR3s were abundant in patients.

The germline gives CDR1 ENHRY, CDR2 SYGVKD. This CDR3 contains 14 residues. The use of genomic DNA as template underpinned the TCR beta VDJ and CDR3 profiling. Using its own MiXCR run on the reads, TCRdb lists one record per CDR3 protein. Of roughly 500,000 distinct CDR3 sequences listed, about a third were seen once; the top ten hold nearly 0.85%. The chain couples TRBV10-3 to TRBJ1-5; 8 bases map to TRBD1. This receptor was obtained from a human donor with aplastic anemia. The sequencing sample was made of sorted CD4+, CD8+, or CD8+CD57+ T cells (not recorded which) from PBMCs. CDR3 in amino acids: CASSLRGHGQPQHF. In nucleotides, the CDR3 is TGTGCCAGCAGTCTCAGGGGGCACGGACAGCCCCAGCATTTT.